Listed here are 10 T cell receptor beta chains from one sample, sequenced in a study of blood T cell repertoires in COVID-19. This table comes from immunoSEQ multiplex PCR, and its TCRdb copy is limited to in-frame clones, with some not included. The profile covers roughly 100,000 clones, with just over 85% appearing a single time and around 1.9% taken by the ten largest. Sequencing used peripheral blood. These receptors were collected from a man aged 45-65 years with COVID-19, enrolled during active disease.

The rearrangement links TRBV5-4 to TRBJ1-2, with TRBD1 matching 7 bases. V lost 4 bases to trimming and J lost 7 bases; unmatched junction nucleotides: 7. Germline V CDR1 and CDR2: SGHNT, YYREEE (reference sequence). The CDR3 has 13 residues. CDR3 DNA: TGTGCCAGCAGCGTACAGGGGTTGGGTGGCTACACCTTC. It is translated as CASSVQGLGGYTF. Full variable domain (rest looked up from reference TRBV5-4 and TRBJ1-2): ETGVTQSPTHLIKTRGQQVTLRCSSQSGHNTVSWYQQALGQGPQFIFQYYREEENGRGNFPPRFSGLQFPNYSSELNVNALELDDSALYLCASSVQGLGGYTFGSGTRLTVV.

The V gene is TRBV29-1, the J gene TRBJ2-1; no reliable D call. Germline CDR1 is SQVTM and CDR2 is ANQGSEA. Trimming cost V 5 bases and J 0 bases, with 11 bases left between them. The length of the CDR3 is 14 residues. The CDR3 loop reads CSVKRSSSYNEQFF. The CDR3 DNA reads TGCAGCGTTAAGAGGTCCAGCTCCTACAATGAGCAGTTCTTC.

The chain employs TRBV7-8 and TRBJ1-5; tentative D call: TRBD1 (6 bases). The CDR3 has 16 amino acids. In germline, CDR1 is SGHVS, CDR2 FQNEAQ. V was cut by 0 bases and J by 4 bases, with 13 bases left in between. The CDR3 loop is CASSLAQGLKNQPQHF. The CDR3 DNA sequence: TGTGCCAGCAGCTTAGCACAGGGATTAAAGAATCAGCCCCAGCATTTT.

This chain connects TRBV10-3 to TRBJ1-2; 10 positions agree with TRBD1. V gave up 3 bases and J gave up 3 bases; unmatched junction bases: 13. The CDR3 contains 18 residues. Per germline, CDR1 ENHRY and CDR2 SYGVKD. The CDR3 region is CAISDNRQGAIYDYGYTF. The CDR3 coding sequence is TGTGCCATCAGTGACAATAGACAGGGGGCCATTTACGACTATGGCTACACCTTC.

The chain combines TRBV3-1 (or the pseudogene TRBV3-2) with TRBJ2-2; D gene ambiguous. This CDR3 has 18 residues. Trimming took off 0 bases at V and 0 bases at J, with 14 bases between the two ends. CDR1 and CDR2 from the germline V gene are LGHDT and YNNKEL (reference sequence). CDR3 nucleotides: TGTGCCAGCAGCCAAGATCGGATTTACAGTTCGAACACCGGGGAGCTGTTTTTT. It is translated as CASSQDRIYSSNTGELFF.

This clone was observed a few times. The chain combines TRBV10-3 with TRBJ1-3; perhaps TRBD1 as D (6 bases). CDR3 size: 19 residues. Germline lookup yields CDR1 ENHRY and CDR2 SYGVKD. Trimming took 4 bases from V and 1 from J, leaving 23 bases between them. CDR3 DNA sequence: TGTGCCATCAGTGGCGTAAGGTCCGACCCTGACAGGTCTGGAAACACCATATATTTT. Protein: CAISGVRSDPDRSGNTIYF.

V is TRBV19 and J is TRBJ1-1; the D is unclear. Trimming stripped 7 bases from V and 4 bases from J, with 7 bases between. CDR1 LNHDA and CDR2 SQIVND come from the germline V gene (reference sequence). The CDR3 is 11 residues long. CDR3 DNA: TGTGCCAGTACGGTGAGCACTGAAGCTTTCTTT. Translated: CASTVSTEAFF.

V is TRBV19 and J is TRBJ1-5; D possibly corresponds to TRBD1 (6 bases). Germline CDR1 reads LNHDA; CDR2 reads SQIVND (reference sequence). This CDR3 comprises 13 residues. With 7 bases removed from V and 5 bases from J, the gap between germline ends came to 12 bases. CDR3 sequence: CASNTGRDQPQHF. As DNA, the CDR3 is TGTGCCAGTAATACAGGGCGGGATCAGCCCCAGCATTTT.

The chain couples TRBV7-8 to TRBJ1-5; D is uncertain. This CDR3 region has 17 residues. Deletions cut 0 bases from V and 4 bases from J, with 16 bases between. The germline V gene encodes CDR1 SGHVS and CDR2 FQNEAQ. CDR3 region: CASSLATRFIANQPQHF. DNA of the CDR3: TGTGCCAGCAGCTTAGCGACCAGATTTATAGCAAATCAGCCCCAGCATTTT.

V usage is TRBV6-1 and J usage is TRBJ2-2; tentatively, D is TRBD1 (5 bases). The V end was cut by 3 bases, the J end by 0 bases, with 5 bases between. Germline-derived CDR1 and CDR2 are MNHNS and SASEGT. This CDR3 is built from 14 residues. The CDR3 region is CASSETANTGELFF. Written as DNA, the CDR3 is TGTGCCAGCAGTGAGACAGCGAACACCGGGGAGCTGTTTTTT.